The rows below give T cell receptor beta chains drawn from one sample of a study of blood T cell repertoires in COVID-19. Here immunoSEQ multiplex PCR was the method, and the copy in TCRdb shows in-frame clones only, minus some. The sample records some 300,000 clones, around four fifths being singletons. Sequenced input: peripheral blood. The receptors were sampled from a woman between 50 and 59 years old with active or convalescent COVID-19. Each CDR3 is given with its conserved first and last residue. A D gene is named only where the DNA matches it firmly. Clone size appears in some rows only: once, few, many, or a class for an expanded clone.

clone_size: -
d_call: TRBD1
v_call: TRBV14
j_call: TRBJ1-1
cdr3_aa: CASSQGRTGGLNTEAFF
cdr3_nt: TGTGCCAGCAGCCAAGGGCGGACAGGGGGACTGAACACTGAAGCTTTCTTT

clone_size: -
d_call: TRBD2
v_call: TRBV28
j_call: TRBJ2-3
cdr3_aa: CASSTSGASTDTQYF
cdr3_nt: TGTGCCAGCAGCACTAGCGGGGCTAGCACAGATACGCAGTATTTT

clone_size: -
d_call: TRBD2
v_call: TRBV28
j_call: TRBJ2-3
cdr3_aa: CASSKGLAADTQYF
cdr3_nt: TGTGCCAGCAGTAAGGGACTAGCTGCAGATACGCAGTATTTT

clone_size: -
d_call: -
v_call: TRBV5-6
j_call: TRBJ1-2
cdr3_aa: CASSLSPAPSTYGYTF
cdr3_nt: TGTGCCAGCAGCTTGTCCCCAGCCCCTAGTACCTATGGCTACACCTTC

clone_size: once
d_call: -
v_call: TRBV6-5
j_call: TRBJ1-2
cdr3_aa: CASSYGGGLGYGYTF
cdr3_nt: TGTGCCAGCAGTTACGGGGGCGGCCTAGGGTATGGCTACACCTTC

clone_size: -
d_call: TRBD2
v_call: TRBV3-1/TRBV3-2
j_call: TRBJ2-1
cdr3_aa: CASSHQTSGSNEQFF
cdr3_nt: TGTGCCAGCAGCCACCAGACTAGCGGGAGCAATGAGCAGTTCTTC

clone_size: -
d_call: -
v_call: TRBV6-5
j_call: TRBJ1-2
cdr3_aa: CASRDTSLRYGYTF
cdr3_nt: TGTGCCAGCAGGGACACTTCTTTACGATATGGCTACACCTTC

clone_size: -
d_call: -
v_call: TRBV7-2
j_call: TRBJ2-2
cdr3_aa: CASSLRSVANTGELFF
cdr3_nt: TGTGCCAGCAGCTTAAGGAGCGTCGCGAACACCGGGGAGCTGTTTTTT

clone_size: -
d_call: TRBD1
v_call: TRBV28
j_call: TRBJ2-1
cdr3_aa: CASRVRGSSYNEQFF
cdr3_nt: TGTGCCAGCAGGGTCAGGGGGTCATCCTACAATGAGCAGTTCTTC

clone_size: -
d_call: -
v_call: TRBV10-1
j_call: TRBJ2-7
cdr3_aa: CASSGGQSPYEQYF
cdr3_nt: TGCGCCAGCAGTGGCGGGCAGTCCCCCTACGAGCAGTACTTC

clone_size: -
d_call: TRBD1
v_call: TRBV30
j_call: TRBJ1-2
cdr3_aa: CAWSVQQGAGGYTF
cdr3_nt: TGTGCCTGGAGTGTACAACAGGGGGCGGGCGGCTACACCTTC

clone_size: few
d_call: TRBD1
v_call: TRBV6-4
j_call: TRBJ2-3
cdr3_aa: CASSETGGTDTQYF
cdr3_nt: TGTGCCAGCAGTGAAACAGGGGGCACAGATACGCAGTATTTT

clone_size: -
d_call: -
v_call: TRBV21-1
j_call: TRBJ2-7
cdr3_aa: CASSGTGPIYEQYF
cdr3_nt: TGTGCCAGCAGCGGCACAGGGCCCATCTACGAGCAGTACTTC

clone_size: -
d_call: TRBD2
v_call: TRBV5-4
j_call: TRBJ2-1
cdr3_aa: CASSLRASGSREQFF
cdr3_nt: TGTGCCAGCAGCTTGCGGGCTAGCGGGAGTCGGGAGCAGTTCTTC

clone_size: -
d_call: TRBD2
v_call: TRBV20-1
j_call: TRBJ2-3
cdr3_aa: CSASTGLAGGSTQYF
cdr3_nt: TGCAGTGCGAGTACGGGACTAGCGGGAGGTAGCACGCAGTATTTT

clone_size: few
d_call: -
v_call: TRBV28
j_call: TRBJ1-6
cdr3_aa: CASSFGRGSNSPLHF
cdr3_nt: TGTGCCAGCAGTTTCGGAAGGGGCTCGAATTCACCCCTCCACTTT

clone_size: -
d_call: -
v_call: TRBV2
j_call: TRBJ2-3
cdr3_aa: CASIREDVPGGTQYF
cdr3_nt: TGTGCCAGCATCCGAGAGGACGTTCCCGGGGGTACGCAGTATTTT

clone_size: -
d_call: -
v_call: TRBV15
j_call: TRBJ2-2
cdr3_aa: CATSRGGTAGELFF
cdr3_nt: TGTGCCACCAGCAGAGGCGGGACAGCCGGGGAGCTGTTTTTT

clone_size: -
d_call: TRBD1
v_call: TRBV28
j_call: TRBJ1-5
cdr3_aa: CASSLDRLRGHQPQHF
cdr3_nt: TGTGCCAGCAGTTTGGACAGATTAAGGGGGCATCAGCCCCAGCATTTT

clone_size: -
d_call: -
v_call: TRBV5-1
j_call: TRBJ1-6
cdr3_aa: CASSLGNSPLHF
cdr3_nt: TGCGCCAGCAGTCTGGGCAATTCACCCCTCCACTTT

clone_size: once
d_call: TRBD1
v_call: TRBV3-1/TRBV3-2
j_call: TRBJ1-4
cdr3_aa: CASSQTDRLNRRGLFF
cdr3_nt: TGTGCCAGCAGCCAAACGGACAGGCTCAACCGGCGAGGACTGTTTTTT

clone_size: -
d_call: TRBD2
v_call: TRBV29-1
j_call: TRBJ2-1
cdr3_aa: CSVDSLAGLNEQFF
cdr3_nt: TGCAGCGTTGACTCCCTAGCGGGACTGAATGAGCAGTTCTTC

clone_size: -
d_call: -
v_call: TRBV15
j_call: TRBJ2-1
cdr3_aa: CATSRGARGDEQFF
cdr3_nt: TGTGCCACCAGCAGAGGGGCACGGGGTGATGAGCAGTTCTTC

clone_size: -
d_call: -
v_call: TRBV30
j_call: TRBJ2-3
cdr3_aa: CAWSVNQGWLDTQYF
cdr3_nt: TGTGCCTGGAGTGTAAACCAGGGTTGGTTAGATACGCAGTATTTT

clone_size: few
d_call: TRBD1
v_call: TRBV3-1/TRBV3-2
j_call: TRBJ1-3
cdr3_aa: CASSRETGASGNTIYF
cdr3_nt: TGTGCCAGCAGCCGGGAAACAGGGGCCTCTGGAAACACCATATATTTT

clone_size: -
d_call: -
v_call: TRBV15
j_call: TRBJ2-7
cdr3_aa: CATSRDSGTVSYEQYF
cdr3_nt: TGTGCCACCAGCAGAGACTCCGGGACTGTCTCCTACGAGCAGTACTTC

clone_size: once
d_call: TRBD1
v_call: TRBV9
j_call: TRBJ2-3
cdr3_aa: CASSVGGQFTDTQYF
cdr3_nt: TGTGCCAGCAGCGTAGGGGGACAGTTCACAGATACGCAGTATTTT

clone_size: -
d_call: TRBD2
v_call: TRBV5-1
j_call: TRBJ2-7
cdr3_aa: CASSGTSGSLGEQYF
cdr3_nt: TGCGCCAGCAGTGGGACTAGCGGGAGTTTGGGGGAGCAGTACTTC

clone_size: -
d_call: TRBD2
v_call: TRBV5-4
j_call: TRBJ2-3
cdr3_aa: CASSAGLAGARDTQYF
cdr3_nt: TGTGCCAGCAGCGCGGGACTAGCGGGAGCTAGAGATACGCAGTATTTT

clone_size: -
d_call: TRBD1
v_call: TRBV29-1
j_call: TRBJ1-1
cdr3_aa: CSVGQGALNTEAFF
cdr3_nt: TGCAGCGTGGGACAGGGGGCCCTCAACACTGAAGCTTTCTTT

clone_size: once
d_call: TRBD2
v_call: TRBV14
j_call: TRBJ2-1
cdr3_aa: CASSQYSLAGSSSYNEQFF
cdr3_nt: TGTGCCAGCAGCCAATATTCACTAGCGGGATCCAGCTCCTACAATGAGCAGTTCTTC

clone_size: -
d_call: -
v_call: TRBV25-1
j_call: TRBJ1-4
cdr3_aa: CASSEQGSDNEKLFF
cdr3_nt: TGTGCCAGCAGTGAACAGGGCAGTGATAATGAAAAACTGTTTTTT

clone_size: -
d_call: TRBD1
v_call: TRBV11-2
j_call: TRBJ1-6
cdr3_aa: CASSLDLGSGTDSPTLHF
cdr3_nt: TGTGCCAGCAGCTTAGATCTGGGTTCCGGGACAGATTCCCCAACCCTCCACTTT

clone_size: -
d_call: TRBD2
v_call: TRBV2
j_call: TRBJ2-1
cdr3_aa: CASTSWTSGEQFF
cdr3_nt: TGTGCCAGCACGAGCTGGACTAGCGGGGAGCAGTTCTTC

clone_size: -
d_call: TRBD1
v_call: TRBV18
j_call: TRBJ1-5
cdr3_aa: CASSSRQGGVNQPQHF
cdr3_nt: TGTGCCAGCTCATCCAGACAGGGTGGGGTTAATCAGCCCCAGCATTTT

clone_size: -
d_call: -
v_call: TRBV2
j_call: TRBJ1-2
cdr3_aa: CASSDEASPNYGYTF
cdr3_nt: TGTGCCAGCAGTGATGAGGCGAGTCCTAACTATGGCTACACCTTC

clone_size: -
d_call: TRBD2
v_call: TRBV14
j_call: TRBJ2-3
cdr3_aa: CASSLGLAGAVDTQYF
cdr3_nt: TGTGCCAGCAGCCTCGGACTAGCGGGAGCGGTAGATACGCAGTATTTT

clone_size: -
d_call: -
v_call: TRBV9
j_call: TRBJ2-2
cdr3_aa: CASSVDYPQTGELFF
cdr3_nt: TGTGCCAGCAGCGTAGACTACCCGCAGACCGGGGAGCTGTTTTTT

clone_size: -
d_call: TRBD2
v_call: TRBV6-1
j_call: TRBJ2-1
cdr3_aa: CASSEFGLAGAAEQFF
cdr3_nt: TGTGCCAGCAGTGAGTTCGGACTAGCGGGAGCGGCTGAGCAGTTCTTC

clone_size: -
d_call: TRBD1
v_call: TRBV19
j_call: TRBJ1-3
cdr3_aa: CATSQGDGGNTIYF
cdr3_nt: TGTGCCACCTCACAGGGGGATGGGGGAAACACCATATATTTT